Listed below are T cell receptor beta chains from one sample, sequenced in a study of spatial heterogeneity in lung cancer. TCRdb processed the 5' RACE reads anew with MiXCR; each CDR3 protein has one entry. Altogether around 100,000 distinct CDR3 sequences are present, about 4.4% being singletons, with the ten largest covering 21%. Material: lung tumor tissue, obtained at surgery. Receptor source: a male donor with early-stage non-small cell lung cancer. CDR3s include the opening cysteine and the closing phenylalanine or tryptophan.

V,J,CDR3
TRBV10-3,TRBJ1-1,CATGPGTGGLNTEAFF
TRBV14,TRBJ2-7,CASSQGRDRYYEQYF
TRBV6-1,TRBJ1-2,CASSEYSPNYGYTF
TRBV3-1,TRBJ1-5,CASSQDAGSSNQPQHF
TRBV11-1,TRBJ2-7,CASSFSRGPYEQYF
TRBV7-9,TRBJ1-6,CASSLDASPLHF
TRBV15,TRBJ2-1,CATSREQRGHNEQFF
TRBV6-5,TRBJ2-7,CASRATGEREQYF
TRBV12-3/TRBV12-4,TRBJ1-3,CASSLVRRGSGNTIYF
TRBV6-5,TRBJ2-7,CASSRGDTRITYEQYF
TRBV5-1,TRBJ2-7,CASSLVPGADYEQYF
TRBV12-3/TRBV12-4,TRBJ1-4,CASRLPPNEKLFF
TRBV28,TRBJ1-1,CASSLQTGANTEAFF
TRBV12-3/TRBV12-4,TRBJ2-6,CASSWPPERTEVSGANVLTF
TRBV4-1,TRBJ2-2,CASSSQIGVASRSGELFF
TRBV13,TRBJ1-2,CASSFQGTPTSVTF
TRBV11-2,TRBJ2-3,CASSLDRVAGASDTQYF
TRBV27,TRBJ2-3,CASRPGTYGSTDTQYF
TRBV13,TRBJ2-1,CASSLGLTVYNEQFF
TRBV20-1,TRBJ2-5,CSARGGGTQYF
TRBV27,TRBJ2-7,CASSAVGEQYF
TRBV5-5,TRBJ1-4,CASSRDTGSELFF
TRBV5-4,TRBJ1-2,CASSWGTEAGGYTF
TRBV12-3/TRBV12-4,TRBJ2-2,CASTLRSSGSAGELFF
TRBV5-1,TRBJ2-2,CASSLGLAGVFDTGELFF
TRBV2,TRBJ1-3,CASSPRLTVPRRTGNTIYF
TRBV5-1,TRBJ2-7,CASSLRGTSAREQYF
TRBV4-1,TRBJ2-4,CASSQHPAEGAIQYF
TRBV7-2,TRBJ1-3,CASSLEGGTRNTIYF
TRBV11-2,TRBJ1-1,CASSLEWAGSGEAFF
TRBV13,TRBJ2-5,CASSRTSAKETQYF
TRBV4-1,TRBJ2-7,CASSRPGTGLYEQYF
TRBV7-2,TRBJ2-7,CASSPTPSYEQYF
TRBV6-5,TRBJ2-7,CASSVDRAEQYF
TRBV18,TRBJ2-3,CASSPVQGRMRDTQYF
TRBV12-5,TRBJ2-2,CASGLLSGRTTGELFF
TRBV6-2/TRBV6-3,TRBJ2-7,CASTNPLKSYEQYF